Shown below are 15 T cell receptor beta chains from a single sample sequenced in a study of T cell responses to AZD1222 COVID-19 vaccine. Assay used: immunoSEQ multiplex PCR; TCRdb lists only in-frame clones, some missing. The sample carries tens of thousands of clones, 70% to 80% recorded once. The input for sequencing was peripheral blood, taken 28 days after the second AZD1222 dose. The receptors were sampled from an adult who received the AZD1222 COVID-19 vaccine.

This chain uses TRBV27 with TRBJ2-1; D might be TRBD1 or TRBD2, each matching 7 bases. Germline loops: CDR1 MNHEY, CDR2 SMNVEV (reference sequence). The V end was cut by 5 bases, the J end by 1 base, with 15 bases between. This CDR3 is 16 amino acids long. This CDR3 reads CASSPRGGTSYNEQFF. In DNA, the CDR3 is TGTGCCAGCAGTCCCAGGGGGGGCACATCCTACAATGAGCAGTTCTTC.

The sample holds a few counts of this clone. The V gene is TRBV19, the J gene TRBJ2-5; D possibly corresponds to TRBD1 (6 bases). The ends were cut back, 10 bases at V and 3 bases at J, with 15 bases in the middle. CDR3 length equals 13 residues. The germline CDR1 and CDR2 sequences are LNHDA and SQIVND (reference sequence). Here the CDR3 DNA reads TGTGCCACCAGTGCCAGGACAGAAGAGACCCAGTACTTC. Translating gives CATSARTEETQYF.

The chain employs TRBV10-1 and TRBJ1-1; D not resolved. CDR1 is WNHNN and CDR2 is SYGVQD in the germline V gene (reference sequence). V was shortened by 4 bases and J by 10 bases, with 16 bases between the two germline ends. The CDR3 runs 13 residues. This CDR3 is CASSAGRIISAFF. DNA for the CDR3: TGCGCCAGCAGTGCAGGACGCATTATCTCAGCTTTCTTT.

CDR3 coding DNA: TGTGCCAGCAGCTTAGGGACAGGCTTGGGTGGCTACACCTTC. It specifies CASSLGTGLGGYTF. This chain joins TRBV7-9 and TRBJ1-2, with TRBD1 matching over 7 bases. This CDR3 has 14 residues. J lost 7 bases, V lost 1 base, and 6 bases had no gene match. CDR1 and CDR2 from the germline V gene are SEHNR and FQNEAQ (reference sequence).

The chain uses TRBV7-9 and TRBJ2-2; D unresolved. Trimming stripped 1 base from V and 7 bases from J, with 7 bases between. CDR1 and CDR2 (germline): SEHNR, FQNEAQ (reference sequence). CDR3 length: 13 residues. The CDR3 sequence: CASSLGERGELFF. CDR3 nucleotides: TGTGCCAGCAGCTTAGGTGAACGCGGGGAGCTGTTTTTT.

The chain links TRBV6-5 to TRBJ1-2, with 7 nucleotides matching TRBD1. The V gene's germline CDR1 is MNHEY and CDR2 SVGAGI. V lost 2 bases and J lost 6; bases outside the gene matches: 3. The CDR3 runs 13 residues. The CDR3 region has the DNA TGTGCCAGCAGTTACCTGACAGGGAATGGCTACACCTTC. Its protein is CASSYLTGNGYTF.

This chain connects TRBV9 to TRBJ1-2; D may be TRBD1 (5 bases). V gave up 4 bases and J gave up 4 bases, with 11 bases separating them. The germline gives CDR1 SGDLS, CDR2 YYNGEE. The CDR3 runs to 13 residues. CDR3 region: CASSPSGLYGYTF. The DNA of the CDR3 is TGTGCCAGCAGCCCGTCGGGACTCTATGGCTACACCTTC.

This chain uses TRBV13 with TRBJ2-1; 13 positions agree with TRBD2. The V segment lost 5 bases and the J segment 12 bases; nucleotides outside the gene matches: 10. Germline V gene lookup returns CDR1 PRHDT and CDR2 FYEKMQ (reference sequence). This CDR3 is built from 15 residues. CDR3 residues: CASSPTPLAGGPQFF. CDR3 DNA: TGTGCCAGCAGCCCAACGCCACTAGCGGGAGGGCCGCAGTTCTTC. The full variable domain, completed using reference TRBV13 and TRBJ2-1, is AAGVIQSPRHLIKEKRETATLKCYPIPRHDTVYWYQQGPGQDPQFLISFYEKMQSDKGSIPDRFSAQQFSDYHSELNMSSLELGDSALYFCASSPTPLAGGPQFFGPGTRLTVL.

The chain uses TRBV27 and TRBJ1-2, with D tentatively TRBD1 (6 bases). This CDR3 comprises 13 residues. Germline V gene data show CDR1 as MNHEY and CDR2 as SMNVEV (reference sequence). V was cut by 2 bases and J by 4 bases, with 8 bases left in between. For the CDR3, the DNA is TGTGCCAGCAGTTTAGTGACAGGCTATGGCTACACCTTC. Its protein is CASSLVTGYGYTF.

This clone was observed a few times. The chain has TRBV11-2 and TRBJ1-5; TRBD1 is a possible D gene (6 bases). Germline V gene sequence: CDR1 SGHAT, CDR2 FQNNGV. V lost 11 bases to trimming and J lost 5 bases, with 19 bases between them. The CDR3 spans 14 residues. The DNA for the CDR3 is TGTGCCGGACCAGGTTTACAGGGTGATCAGCCCCAGCATTTT. It codes for CAGPGLQGDQPQHF.

This clone was detected only once. The genes are TRBV7-2 and TRBJ2-4, with 9 bases fitting TRBD1. Germline V gives CDR1 SGHTA, CDR2 FQGNSA. The CDR3 is 17 residues long. Losses at the gene ends were 4 bases for V and 0 bases for J; bases not matched to a gene: 7. The CDR3 region is CASSYPDRGVAKNIQYF. CDR3 nucleotide sequence: TGTGCCAGCAGCTATCCCGACAGGGGGGTAGCCAAAAACATTCAGTACTTC.

This clone appeared a few times. The chain joins TRBV9 to TRBJ2-7; the D gene is possibly TRBD2 (6 bases). The CDR3 is 16 residues long. The germline V and J ends were trimmed by 2 bases and 7 bases, with 22 bases remaining between them. The germline gives CDR1 SGDLS, CDR2 YYNGEE. CDR3 bases: TGTGCCAGCAGCGTCGTTTCACGGGGGAACCCCTGGGAGCAGTACTTC. Amino acids: CASSVVSRGNPWEQYF.

This clone qualifies as medium-sized (0.01 to 0.1%). The identical CDR3 is also encoded by other nucleotide sequences in the sample. This sequence joins TRBV9 and TRBJ2-3; TRBD2 agrees at 9 bases. Unmatched junction bases numbered 3, after V lost 1 base and J lost 3 bases. The CDR3 covers 15 residues. Per germline, CDR1 SGDLS and CDR2 YYNGEE. The CDR3, as DNA: TGTGCCAGCAGCGTACGGCGGGAGGGGACAGATACGCAGTATTTT. It encodes CASSVRREGTDTQYF.

V and J are TRBV25-1 and TRBJ2-1, with D perhaps TRBD2 (5 bases). V dropped 3 bases and J dropped 2 bases, with 8 bases sitting between them. This CDR3 has 14 residues. Germline CDR1 reads MGHDK; CDR2 reads SYGVNS. CDR3 sequence (DNA): TGTGCCAGCAGTGATCTAGCAGCCTACAATGAGCAGTTCTTC. It translates to CASSDLAAYNEQFF.

CDR3 nucleotides: TGTGCCAGCAGTTACTCGATTGCGGGGGGCGGCACTGAAGCTTTCTTT. Its translation: CASSYSIAGGGTEAFF. V gene TRBV6-5 combines with J gene TRBJ1-1, with a weak D call TRBD1 (6 bases). Germline V gene data show CDR1 as MNHEY and CDR2 as SVGAGI. The V end was cut by 0 bases, the J end by 4 bases, with 15 bases between. The CDR3 is 16 residues long.